The source of this TCR beta chain is a study of T-cell reconstitution after alpha-beta-depleted transplantation in children. The CDR3 loop spans 16 amino acids. The V segment lost 0 bases and the J segment 7 bases; nucleotides outside the gene matches: 5. Germline-derived CDR1 and CDR2 are SGHRS and YFSETQ. Unique molecular identifiers were incorporated into the prepared TCRbeta library. Each CDR3 protein is one row after TCRdb ran MiXCR on the PCR reads. Among about 980,000 distinct CDR3 sequences, 25% to 30% were seen once, and the ten largest hold 28%. The material was PBMCs, mostly from graft donor cells, obtained 360 days after TCRalphabeta/CD19-depleted stem cell transplant. The receptor's source is a boy under three years old who had a stem cell transplant for SCID, so the T cells may come from the graft donor. The chain combines TRBV5-1 with TRBJ2-1, with 12 bases identical to TRBD2. CDR3 DNA sequence: TGCGCCAGCAGCTTGGGACTAGCGGGGGAAGGGAATGAGCAGTTCTTC. It specifies CASSLGLAGEGNEQFF.